These 20 T cell receptor beta chains came from one sample sequenced in a study of pediatric ulcerative colitis. Data came from immunoSEQ multiplex PCR; TCRdb stores just in-frame clones and leaves some out. The table has 59,000 or so clones, about 80% seen once. Sample: blood. The receptors originated from a boy between 10 and 17 years old with moderate ulcerative colitis.

This clone was seen a few times. The rearrangement uses TRBV19 and TRBJ2-7, with 7 bases lining up with TRBD2. The V gene's germline CDR1 is LNHDA and CDR2 SQIVND (reference sequence). V gave up 8 bases and J gave up 3 bases; unmatched junction bases: 7. This CDR3 has 13 amino acids. CDR3 loop: CASALGTNYEQYF. CDR3 bases: TGTGCCAGTGCCCTAGGGACTAACTACGAGCAGTACTTC.

The genes are TRBV5-1 and TRBJ2-2; D remains ambiguous. V was cut by 0 bases and J by 7 bases, with 13 bases left in between. CDR1 is SGHRS and CDR2 is YFSETQ in the germline V gene. The CDR3 is 15 amino acids. The CDR3, as DNA: TGCGCCAGCAGCTTGGGTCAGAGCTTCAGCGGGGAGCTGTTTTTT. The encoded protein is CASSLGQSFSGELFF.

The chain is built from TRBV2 and TRBJ2-1, with TRBD2 identical over 9 bases. The CDR3 has 14 residues. Germline CDR1 reads SNHLY; CDR2 reads FYNNEI. The V segment lost 6 bases and the J segment 2 bases; nucleotides outside the gene matches: 2. The CDR3 DNA sequence: TGTGCCAGCAGGCGGGGGGGGACCTACAATGAGCAGTTCTTC. Translating it yields CASRRGGTYNEQFF.

The V and J genes are TRBV11-3 and TRBJ2-3, with 7 bases aligning to TRBD2. Germline assignment: CDR1 SGHNT and CDR2 YENEEA. The CDR3 runs 15 residues. The trim removed 5 bases at V and 1 base at J, leaving 6 bases unmatched. This chain's CDR3 is CASSPRSGGTDTQYF. DNA for the CDR3: TGTGCCAGCAGCCCGAGAAGCGGGGGCACAGATACGCAGTATTTT.

The J gene is TRBJ2-3, the V gene TRBV7-9; D possibly corresponds to TRBD2 (6 bases). Trimming took 6 bases from V and 2 from J, leaving 21 bases between them. The germline V gene has CDR1 SEHNR and CDR2 FQNEAQ (reference sequence). The CDR3 consists of 17 residues. CDR3 loop: CASRGDSGTRDTDTQYF. The CDR3 DNA follows: TGTGCCAGCAGGGGAGATTCCGGGACTCGTGACACAGATACGCAGTATTTT.

The CDR3 sequence is CASSMGRRSWGHF. CDR3 in DNA: TGTGCCAGTAGTATGGGTCGGAGAAGCTGGGGGCATTTT. This rearrangement joins TRBV19 to TRBJ1-5; no clear D. Trimming took off 3 bases at V and 15 bases at J, with 18 bases between the two ends. CDR3 length: 13 residues. CDR1 is LNHDA, CDR2 SQIVND, per germline (reference sequence).

V gene TRBV6-5 combines with J gene TRBJ2-7; 11 bases match TRBD2. J lost 4 bases, V lost 4 bases, and 9 bases had no gene match. There are 16 residues in the CDR3. Germline V gene sequence: CDR1 MNHEY, CDR2 SVGAGI. The CDR3 is CASSSPTSGTPYEQYF. CDR3 coding DNA: TGTGCCAGCAGTTCCCCGACTAGCGGGACTCCGTACGAGCAGTACTTC.

In its sample, this clone was seen a few times. This chain links TRBV6-6 with TRBJ1-6; no clear D. Germline V CDR1 and CDR2: MNHNY, SVGAGI (reference sequence). V lost 2 bases to trimming and J lost 6 bases, with 2 bases between them. This CDR3 spans 12 amino acids. CDR3 amino acids: CASSYSNSPLHF. CDR3 sequence (DNA): TGTGCCAGCAGTTACAGTAATTCACCCCTCCACTTT.

This chain uses TRBV28 with TRBJ2-7; 10 bases align to TRBD1. CDR1 is MDHEN and CDR2 is SYDVKM in the germline V gene. The length of the CDR3 is 15 residues. The ends lost 7 bases at V and 7 bases at J; junction bases unmatched: 13. Here the CDR3 reads CASKIPGQGTPEQYF. CDR3 coding DNA: TGTGCCAGCAAAATTCCGGGACAGGGGACGCCGGAGCAGTACTTC. Full variable domain (outside the CDR3, taken from reference TRBV28 and TRBJ2-7): DVKVTQSSRYLVKRTGEKVFLECVQDMDHENMFWYRQDPGLGLRLIYFSYDVKMKEKGDIPEGYSVSREKKERFSLILESASTNQTSMYLCASKIPGQGTPEQYFGPGTRLTVT.

This chain uses TRBV6-1 with TRBJ2-1, with D possibly matching TRBD1 (6 bases). The CDR3 sequence is 18 residues long. Trimming took off 4 bases at V and 0 bases at J, with 19 bases between the two ends. CDR1 is MNHNS and CDR2 is SASEGT in the germline V gene. The CDR3 DNA follows: TGTGCCAGCAGTGGGACAGCGACACTACCAAGCTCCTACAATGAGCAGTTCTTC. Its protein is CASSGTATLPSSYNEQFF.

This clone was observed a handful of times. The chain is built from TRBV5-4 and TRBJ1-6; 10 bases fit TRBD1. CDR1 and CDR2 (germline): SGHNT, YYREEE (reference sequence). The V gene end was trimmed by 4 bases and the J gene end by 0 bases; junction bases not matched to a gene: 4. The CDR3 consists of 17 residues. This CDR3 reads CASSAGQGSSYNSPLHF. As DNA, the CDR3 is TGTGCCAGCAGCGCGGGACAGGGGAGCTCCTATAATTCACCCCTCCACTTT.

This clone appeared a few times. The genes are TRBV5-1 and TRBJ1-3; D gene ambiguous. Trimming took 7 bases from V and 2 from J, leaving 10 bases between them. Germline assignment: CDR1 SGHRS and CDR2 YFSETQ. CDR3 length equals 13 residues. This chain's CDR3 is CASQFGTGNTIYF. Written as DNA, the CDR3 is TGCGCCAGCCAGTTTGGGACTGGAAACACCATATATTTT.

The chain is built from TRBV2 and TRBJ1-4; D not resolved. The CDR3 runs to 15 residues. In germline, CDR1 is SNHLY, CDR2 FYNNEI. Trimming shortened V by 3 bases and J by 4 bases, and 12 bases separated the two germline ends. CDR3 region: CASSDVGIGNEKLFF. CDR3 DNA sequence: TGTGCCAGCAGTGATGTTGGGATAGGTAATGAAAAACTGTTTTTT.

The V call is TRBV10-2, the J call TRBJ2-7, with 7 bases identical to TRBD1. Germline CDR1 reads WSHSY; CDR2 reads SAAADI. The CDR3 runs to 13 residues. The V and J ends lost 9 bases and 1 base, in that order; junction bases with no gene match: 6. CDR3 sequence (DNA): TGCGCCAGTCAAGGGGGCGATTCCTACGAGCAGTACTTC. It is translated as CASQGGDSYEQYF.

This rearrangement joins TRBV6-1 to TRBJ2-5; possibly TRBD1 for D (6 bases). The germline V and J ends were trimmed by 3 bases and 4 bases, with 24 bases remaining between them. The CDR3 has 18 residues. Per germline, CDR1 MNHNS and CDR2 SASEGT. The CDR3 DNA reads TGTGCCAGCAGTGATAGCCTTCTGACAGGACCGTTGGGAGAGACCCAGTACTTC. Protein product: CASSDSLLTGPLGETQYF.

This clone was picked up one time. J is TRBJ2-7 and V is TRBV10-1; TRBD1 agrees at 8 bases. Germline V gene lookup returns CDR1 WNHNN and CDR2 SYGVQD (reference sequence). Trimming cost V 6 bases and J 3 bases; bases outside gene matches: 7. The CDR3 loop spans 14 amino acids. The CDR3 loop reads CASSPGQVLYEQYF. In DNA, the CDR3 is TGCGCCAGCAGCCCGGGACAGGTTCTCTACGAGCAGTACTTC.

The chain joins TRBV13 to TRBJ2-1; TRBD2 agrees at 7 bases. The V gene end was trimmed by 1 base and the J gene end by 2 bases; junction bases not matched to a gene: 5. The CDR3 spans 16 residues. Germline V gene sequence: CDR1 PRHDT, CDR2 FYEKMQ (reference sequence). The CDR3 nucleotides read TGTGCCAGCAGCTTAGCCCCCGGACTAGCCTACAATGAGCAGTTCTTC. Translating gives CASSLAPGLAYNEQFF.

The chain is built from TRBV19 and TRBJ2-7, with TRBD1 as a possible D gene (6 bases). Germline values: CDR1 LNHDA, CDR2 SQIVND (reference sequence). Trimming removed 3 bases from V and 3 bases from J, with 9 bases in between. This CDR3 contains 13 residues. Here the CDR3 reads CASSMGALYEQYF. DNA of the CDR3: TGTGCCAGTAGTATGGGGGCACTCTACGAGCAGTACTTC.

The gene calls are TRBV5-4 and TRBJ2-5; TRBD2 matches at 11 bases. The V gene's germline CDR1 is SGHNT and CDR2 YYREEE (reference sequence). After removal of 0 bases from V and 5 bases from J, the junction contained 6 bases not matched to a gene. This CDR3 comprises 16 residues. The chain's CDR3 is CASSLDSGGAGETQYF. For the CDR3, the DNA is TGTGCCAGCAGCTTGGATAGCGGGGGGGCAGGCGAGACCCAGTACTTC.

In its sample, this clone was seen a few times. The rearrangement joins TRBV5-6 to TRBJ1-1, with D uncertain. CDR3 length equals 11 residues. The V gene's germline CDR1 is SGHDT and CDR2 YYEEEE. V lost 2 bases to trimming and J lost 13 bases, with 12 bases between them. The CDR3 protein is CASSFRGLVFF. DNA for the CDR3: TGTGCCAGCAGCTTCCGAGGGCTGGTTTTCTTT.